This TCR beta chain derives from a study of T cell repertoires in cytomegalovirus infection. Study summary: Public TCR beta signatures provided an indication of both CMV infection and a matching HLA type. Regarding the study as a whole: Within the response measured ex vivo, HLA-C-restricted CMV-specific TCR beta clonotypes were dominant.

TCRdb reanalysed the reads using MiXCR and keeps one entry per CDR3 protein. The sample lists about 740,000 distinct CDR3 sequences, roughly a third occurring once. In regard to this clonotype: Its antigen remains unidentified.

V lost 11 bases and J 5 bases, leaving 9 bases between the germline ends. Germline V CDR1 and CDR2: LNHDA, SQIVND (reference sequence). This CDR3 is built from 10 residues. Source: cultured PBMCs, taken from culture after CMV antigen stimulation. The chain combines TRBV19 with TRBJ2-5; no clear D. This TCR derives from a human donor in good health (CMV status not recorded). Some clones in this sample may be carry-over from other donors' samples. CDR3 sequence (DNA): TGTGCCGCCGGCAGGGAGACCCAGTACTTC. It yields the protein CAAGRETQYF.